This is a list of T cell receptor beta chains from one sample in a study of sequential checkpoint blockade in melanoma. The protocol was immunoSEQ multiplex PCR, while the TCRdb copy is restricted to in-frame clones and leaves out a portion. The data hold some 32,000 clones, with 82% observed a single time. The sample in question was CD8+ T cells sorted from blood (inferred from file names), obtained from a patient given nivolumab and ipilimumab in sequence. Receptor source: a human donor with melanoma. Each CDR3 is given with its conserved first and last residue. The D gene is left open where the match is weak. Part of the rows lack a size; the others show once, few, many or a class for expanded clones.

clone size	J gene	V gene	D gene	CDR3 DNA	CDR3 protein
once	TRBJ1-2	TRBV23-1	.	TGCGCCAGCACCCCTTCCCCCCCGGTGGTATCCGGTGGCTACACCTTC	CASTPSPPVVSGGYTF
.	TRBJ2-7	TRBV10-3	.	TGTGCCATCAGTGGAGTCAGGGGCTACGAGCAGTACTTC	CAISGVRGYEQYF
.	TRBJ2-1	TRBV6-5	.	TGTGCCAGCAGTCTTCCCGGGAATGAGCAGTTCTTC	CASSLPGNEQFF
few	TRBJ2-7	TRBV29-1	.	TGCAGCGTCCCTCGGGGGTCCTCCTACGAGCAGTACTTC	CSVPRGSSYEQYF
.	TRBJ2-7	TRBV19	TRBD1	TGTGCCAGTAGTATGGGGACAGGATTCTACGAGCAGTACTTC	CASSMGTGFYEQYF
few	TRBJ1-5	TRBV27	TRBD1	TGTGCCAGCAAACAATCATATGGGACAGCTAATCAGCCCCAGCATTTT	CASKQSYGTANQPQHF
.	TRBJ1-1	TRBV6-5	.	TGTGCCAGCAGTTACGAGGAGTTCACTGAAGCTTTCTTT	CASSYEEFTEAFF
.	TRBJ2-7	TRBV15	.	TGTGCCACCACTCAGGGCATCGAGCAGTACTTC	CATTQGIEQYF
.	TRBJ2-1	TRBV27	.	TGTGCCAGCAGTCTCCACCGGGATAAGCAGTTCTTC	CASSLHRDKQFF
.	TRBJ2-2	TRBV7-3	TRBD2	TGTGCCAGCAGCTTTCTAGCGGGAGCCACCGGGGAGCTGTTTTTT	CASSFLAGATGELFF
.	TRBJ2-5	TRBV2	.	TGTGCCAGCAGAGACACCTCAAGGTACCAAGAGACCCAGTACTTC	CASRDTSRYQETQYF
.	TRBJ1-2	TRBV27	.	TGTGCCAGCAGCCTAGGCGGGGGAAGCTATGGCTACACCTTC	CASSLGGGSYGYTF
.	TRBJ2-7	TRBV5-6	.	TGTGCCAGCAGCTTGCAGGGTCAGCAGTACTTC	CASSLQGQQYF
.	TRBJ1-2	TRBV30	TRBD1	TGTGCCTGGAGTGTACCCGGGACAGGGGAGTACGGTGGCTACACCTTC	CAWSVPGTGEYGGYTF
.	TRBJ2-7	TRBV6-1	.	TGTGCCAGCAGTGAAATGGCAGGGATCCACGAGCAGTACTTC	CASSEMAGIHEQYF
.	TRBJ2-2	TRBV7-7	.	TGTGCCAGCAGCTTAGTACCGGGACTCAATACCGGGGAGCTGTTTTTT	CASSLVPGLNTGELFF
.	TRBJ2-6	TRBV9	.	TGTGCCAGCAGCGCCCGAGGCTCTGGGGCCAACGTCCTGACTTTC	CASSARGSGANVLTF
.	TRBJ2-7	TRBV27	TRBD1	TGTGCCAGCAGTGCCAGACAGGGTCTGGATGAGCAGTACTTC	CASSARQGLDEQYF
.	TRBJ2-7	TRBV2	.	TGTGCCAGCAGTTTGAGCTCCTACGAGCAGTACTTC	CASSLSSYEQYF
.	TRBJ1-3	TRBV4-2	TRBD1	TGTGCCAGCAGCCCCCTGACAGGGGGCGGCGGAAACACCATATATTTT	CASSPLTGGGGNTIYF
.	TRBJ2-7	TRBV5-1	.	TGCGCCAGCAGCTTATCCCCATCGGGAAGCTACGAGCAGTACTTC	CASSLSPSGSYEQYF
.	TRBJ2-7	TRBV4-1	.	TGCGCCAGCAGCCTGCGGGACCTCTACGAGCAGTACTTC	CASSLRDLYEQYF
.	TRBJ2-7	TRBV7-3	TRBD1	TGTGCCAGCAGCTTAGGGACAGGGCCTAACTACGAGCAGTACTTC	CASSLGTGPNYEQYF
.	TRBJ1-1	TRBV7-8	.	TGTGCCAGCAGCCAACAATGGGGGGGGGCGCACACTGAAGCTTTCTTT	CASSQQWGGAHTEAFF
.	TRBJ2-4	TRBV5-3	.	TGTGCCAGAAGCTTGAAAATCTCGGGCAAAAACATTCAGTACTTC	CARSLKISGKNIQYF
few	TRBJ1-4	TRBV18	.	TGTGCCAGCTCCCCCTTATACGGGGGAACTAATGAAAAACTGTTTTTT	CASSPLYGGTNEKLFF
.	TRBJ2-7	TRBV28	TRBD2	TGTGCCAGCCTGTATGCGGGAGGGATATCCTACGAGCAGTACTTC	CASLYAGGISYEQYF
.	TRBJ1-1	TRBV9	TRBD1	TGTGCCAGCAGCGTGGGGTGGGGGACAGTGAACACTGAAGCTTTCTTT	CASSVGWGTVNTEAFF
.	TRBJ1-3	TRBV4-3	TRBD1	TGCGCCAGCAGCCCCGGGACAGGCCACAGAAGCTCTGGAAACACCATATATTTT	CASSPGTGHRSSGNTIYF
.	TRBJ2-2	TRBV5-1	.	TGCGCCAGCAGGTGGACTACCATCAGGAACACCGGGGAGCTGTTTTTT	CASRWTTIRNTGELFF
.	TRBJ2-1	TRBV27	TRBD2	TGTGCCAGCAGTAGCGGGAGGTTGAATGAGCAGTTCTTC	CASSSGRLNEQFF
.	TRBJ1-3	TRBV27	.	TGTGCCAGCAGTCCAATGCCGGGGTACGGAAACACCATATATTTT	CASSPMPGYGNTIYF
.	TRBJ1-2	TRBV7-9	TRBD1	TGTGCCAGCAGCCGCGGGACAGGGGGTATTTATGGCTACACCTTC	CASSRGTGGIYGYTF
.	TRBJ1-2	TRBV6-5	TRBD1	TGTGCCAGCAGTTACGGGACAGGAGAATATGGCTACACCTTC	CASSYGTGEYGYTF
.	TRBJ2-1	TRBV5-6	TRBD1	TGTGCCAGCAGCTTCACAGGGGGCTCCTACAATGAGCAGTTCTTC	CASSFTGGSYNEQFF
.	TRBJ2-7	TRBV10-1	.	TGCGCCAAGGGTGGGAGGCTCTACGAGCAGTACTTC	CAKGGRLYEQYF
.	TRBJ1-1	TRBV19	.	TGTGCCAGTAGTTGGGGGGTGGTTCCGAACACTGAAGCTTTCTTT	CASSWGVVPNTEAFF
.	TRBJ2-2	TRBV10-3	.	TGTGCCATCAGTGTTACAGGGAACACCGGGGAGCTGTTTTTT	CAISVTGNTGELFF
once	TRBJ2-7	TRBV7-6	.	TGTGCCAGCAGCGCAGGAGGGGCCTACGAGCAGTACTTC	CASSAGGAYEQYF
.	TRBJ1-2	TRBV7-2	.	TGTGCCAGCAGCCCTGGGTCTTACTCAGGTGGCTACACCTTC	CASSPGSYSGGYTF
.	TRBJ1-2	TRBV7-9	.	TGTGCCAGCAGCTTAGGGGATGGGGGGAACTATGGCTACACCTTC	CASSLGDGGNYGYTF
.	TRBJ2-7	TRBV7-8	.	TGTGCCAGCAGCTTCGGGACCGGGGGTCCCTACGAGCAGTACTTC	CASSFGTGGPYEQYF
.	TRBJ2-1	TRBV28	TRBD2	TGTGCCAGCAGTCTAGCGGGGGCGTACAATGAGCAGTTCTTC	CASSLAGAYNEQFF
.	TRBJ2-7	TRBV15	.	TGTGCCACCAGCAGAGATCCGGCCGGAGCCTACGAGCAGTACTTC	CATSRDPAGAYEQYF
.	TRBJ2-1	TRBV9	.	TGTGCCAGCAGCCCAAAAGGTACTAAGAGCTCCTACAATGAGCAGTTCTTC	CASSPKGTKSSYNEQFF
.	TRBJ1-1	TRBV6-1	.	TGTGCCAGCAAAAGGGGGTTCACTGAAGCTTTCTTT	CASKRGFTEAFF
.	TRBJ2-3	TRBV27	.	TGTGCCAGCAGTTTCCCCGACGGGGATACGCAGTATTTT	CASSFPDGDTQYF
.	TRBJ2-2	TRBV4-1	TRBD2	TGCGCCAGCAGCCACGGGACTAGCCTCGCCGGGGAGCTGTTTTTT	CASSHGTSLAGELFF